This TCR beta chain appears in the sequencing data of a study of PD-1 blockade in mismatch repair-deficient tumors. Study-wide background: All were previously treated, progressing patients with some twelve mismatch repair-deficient cancer types.

Here immunoSEQ multiplex PCR was the method, and the copy in TCRdb shows in-frame clones only, minus some. The sample has around 100,000 clones, about 79% seen once. Mismatch repair deficiency was confirmed in all patients, by PCR or immunohistochemistry. Three pembrolizumab responders had their TCRs sequenced. CDR3 size: 15 residues. The V gene's germline CDR1 is MNHNY and CDR2 SVGAGI (reference sequence). V shed 5 bases, J shed 16 bases, and the junction held 14 bases outside the gene matches. Overall study findings and caveats: Tumor-resident clones, often undetectable pretreatment in blood, expanded then contracted after pembrolizumab.

To note about this clone: Its matching antigen is unknown.

Sequencing used peripheral blood, obtained approximately 36 weeks after starting pembrolizumab. The receptor comes from an adult with mismatch repair-deficient cancer. V usage is TRBV6-6 and J usage is TRBJ2-1, with 13 positions matching TRBD2. Here the CDR3 DNA reads TGTGCCAGCAGTCCCCCCGGGACTAGCGGGAAAATTAACTTCTTC. Translation: CASSPPGTSGKINFF.